The 19 T cell receptor beta chains listed next were all sequenced from one sample in a study of beta chain features in type 1 diabetes. The entirety of the isolated RNA underwent reverse transcription, so expressed TCRB transcripts were sequenced. Generated by immunoSEQ multiplex PCR, the TCRdb table keeps only in-frame clones and is missing some. The sample records hundreds of thousands of clones, around 12% being singletons. Input material: naive CD4+ T cells from blood. These receptors were collected from a man between 18 and 35 years old in good health.

This rearrangement joins TRBV28 to TRBJ2-3; possible D gene TRBD1, 6 bases. Germline V gene lookup returns CDR1 MDHEN and CDR2 SYDVKM. V gave up 3 bases and J gave up 2 bases, with 21 bases separating them. CDR3 length equals 18 residues. CDR3 bases: TGTGCCAGCAGTTTGCTCTCAATCCGGGACAAGCCCACAGATACGCAGTATTTT. It yields the protein CASSLLSIRDKPTDTQYF.

This clone was counted only a few times. The chain couples TRBV4-2 to TRBJ1-5, with D perhaps TRBD1 (6 bases). Germline CDR1 is LGHNA and CDR2 is YNFKEQ. CDR3 length: 16 amino acids. The V and J ends lost 4 bases and 7 bases respectively, with 20 bases between them. Here the CDR3 reads CASSLFKTGTRQPQHF. CDR3 bases: TGTGCCAGCAGCCTGTTTAAAACAGGGACGCGGCAGCCCCAGCATTTT.

This clone was picked up one time. The genes are TRBV2 and TRBJ2-7; TRBD1 aligns across 8 bases. CDR3 length equals 14 residues. The germline CDR1 and CDR2 sequences are SNHLY and FYNNEI. Trimming removed 6 bases from V and 3 bases from J; junction bases left unmatched: 7. The CDR3 protein is CASSARQGLYEQYF. The CDR3 bases are TGTGCCAGCAGCGCGAGACAGGGGCTCTACGAGCAGTACTTC.

This clone was recorded a few times. The chain's CDR3 is CASSLWLQGNQPQHF. CDR3 coding DNA: TGTGCCAGCAGCTTGTGGCTTCAAGGCAATCAGCCCCAGCATTTT. The genes are TRBV5-8 and TRBJ1-5; D uncertain. The CDR3 is 15 amino acids. The V and J ends lost 1 base and 2 bases respectively, with 10 bases between them. Germline CDR1 is SGHTS and CDR2 is YDEGEE.

The sample holds one count of this clone. The chain combines TRBV5-1 with TRBJ2-2, with 14 bases matching TRBD2. The V gene end was trimmed by 0 bases and the J gene end by 5 bases; junction bases not matched to a gene: 6. CDR3 length: 18 residues. Germline CDR1 reads SGHRS; CDR2 reads YFSETQ. This CDR3 is CASSLAPWTSGRTGELFF. CDR3 DNA: TGCGCCAGCAGCTTGGCGCCCTGGACTAGCGGGAGGACCGGGGAGCTGTTTTTT.

The V call is TRBV7-2, the J call TRBJ2-1; 7 bases align to TRBD2. The germline V gene encodes CDR1 SGHTA and CDR2 FQGNSA. The CDR3 runs to 18 residues. The trim removed 5 bases at V and 7 bases at J, leaving 20 bases unmatched. Written as DNA, the CDR3 is TGTGCCAGCAGCGCTGGCCCCTTTCTAGCGGAAACGAGGAATGAGCAGTTCTTC. The encoded protein is CASSAGPFLAETRNEQFF.

The chain joins TRBV7-2 to TRBJ2-7; 12 bases map to TRBD1. Trimming took 3 bases from V and 1 from J; bases not matched to a gene: 4. There are 16 residues in the CDR3. CDR1 and CDR2 from the germline V gene are SGHTA and FQGNSA. CDR3 nucleotides: TGTGCCAGCAGCTTGGGGGGACAGGGGGCTTCCTACGAGCAGTACTTC. Translation: CASSLGGQGASYEQYF.

This clone has more than one count but fewer than ten. The chain has TRBV5-1 and TRBJ2-2, with TRBD1 as a possible D gene (5 bases). The V end lost 4 bases, the J end lost 6 bases, and 13 bases lay between the germline ends. The CDR3 sequence is 14 residues long. Germline values: CDR1 SGHRS, CDR2 YFSETQ. The CDR3 DNA is TGCGCCAGCAGCCGTAATGGACACTCCGGGGAGCTGTTTTTT. This encodes CASSRNGHSGELFF.

This clone came up a few times. The chain recombines TRBV6-1 with TRBJ2-1, with 7 bases aligning to TRBD2. The CDR3 totals 13 residues. Looked up from germline, CDR1 is MNHNS and CDR2 is SASEGT. After removal of 11 bases from V and 8 bases from J, the junction contained 12 bases not matched to a gene. CDR3 amino acids: CARRLGGVDEQFF. In DNA, the CDR3 is TGTGCCCGACGCCTGGGGGGGGTGGATGAGCAGTTCTTC.

The chain combines TRBV9 with TRBJ1-1, with 8 nucleotides matching TRBD1. The CDR3 totals 14 residues. Looked up from germline, CDR1 is SGDLS and CDR2 is YYNGEE. Losses at the gene ends were 3 bases for V and 6 bases for J; bases not matched to a gene: 7. The CDR3 sequence is CASSAQGAGSEAFF. In nucleotides, the CDR3 is TGTGCCAGCAGCGCCCAGGGGGCTGGGTCTGAAGCTTTCTTT.

V and J are TRBV7-8 and TRBJ2-2, with no clear D. Germline values: CDR1 SGHVS, CDR2 FQNEAQ. The ends were cut back, 1 base at V and 7 bases at J, with 7 bases in the middle. This CDR3 spans 13 amino acids. CDR3 sequence reads: CASSLVVSGELFF. The CDR3 DNA reads TGTGCCAGCAGCTTAGTGGTGAGCGGGGAGCTGTTTTTT.

This clone was detected a few times. The chain employs TRBV28 and TRBJ2-3; 9 bases match TRBD2. The V segment lost 11 bases and the J segment 1 base; nucleotides outside the gene matches: 10. CDR1 and CDR2 (germline): MDHEN, SYDVKM. The CDR3 totals 15 residues. CDR3 coding DNA: TGTGCCTGCCAGGGCGGGGGGGCCGGCACAGATACGCAGTATTTT. Translating it yields CACQGGGAGTDTQYF. Using reference TRBV28 and TRBJ2-3 for the parts outside the CDR3, the full variable domain is DVKVTQSSRYLVKRTGEKVFLECVQDMDHENMFWYRQDPGLGLRLIYFSYDVKMKEKGDIPEGYSVSREKKERFSLILESASTNQTSMYLCACQGGGAGTDTQYFGPGTRLTVL.

The chain combines TRBV30 with TRBJ2-7, with 7 bases that match TRBD2. The CDR3 covers 12 residues. Germline trimming cut 8 bases from V and 5 bases from J; bases unmatched to any gene: 9. CDR1 is GTSNPN, CDR2 SVGIG, per germline (reference sequence). The CDR3 coding sequence is TGTGCCCACGGGCGGGAGTCCCACGAGCAGTACTTC. It encodes CAHGRESHEQYF. Full variable domain (missing parts from reference TRBV30 and TRBJ2-7): SQTIHQWPATLVQPVGSPLSLECTVEGTSNPNLYWYRQAAGRGLQLLFYSVGIGQISSEVPQNLSASRPQDRQFILSSKKLLLSDSGFYLCAHGRESHEQYFGPGTRLTVT.

With respect to this clone: The same CDR3 is also encoded by other DNA sequences in this sample. J is TRBJ2-1 and V is TRBV12-5; D unresolved. V gave up 6 bases and J gave up 4 bases, with 4 bases separating them. Per the germline V gene, CDR1 is LGHNT and CDR2 is FRNRAP. This CDR3 is 11 amino acids long. The CDR3 region has the DNA TGTGCTAGTGGCTTATACAATGAGCAGTTCTTC. Amino acids: CASGLYNEQFF.

J is TRBJ1-2 and V is TRBV19, with 10 positions matching TRBD1. Germline CDR1 and CDR2: LNHDA and SQIVND (reference sequence). This CDR3 spans 15 amino acids. V shed 6 bases and J 2 bases; nucleotides not matched to a gene: 6. The CDR3 reads CASRPTGQGNYGYTF. The CDR3 DNA reads as TGTGCCAGTAGACCGACGGGACAGGGGAACTATGGCTACACCTTC.

This clone was detected only a few times. V is TRBV5-1 and J is TRBJ2-6, with D unclear. The germline V gene encodes CDR1 SGHRS and CDR2 YFSETQ. The CDR3 runs to 12 residues. Trimming left V 7 bases short and J 5 bases short, with 7 bases between. The DNA for the CDR3 is TGCGCCAGCTCCGACAGGGCCAACGTCCTGACTTTC. Its translation is CASSDRANVLTF.

The gene calls are TRBV7-3 and TRBJ2-2; perhaps TRBD2 as D (7 bases). Germline CDR1 and CDR2: SGHTA and FQGTGA. CDR3 length equals 15 residues. The V end lost 5 bases, the J end lost 3 bases, and 13 bases lay between the germline ends. CDR3 sequence: CASSRGATHTGELFF. DNA for the CDR3: TGTGCCAGCAGCCGGGGGGCGACTCACACCGGGGAGCTGTTTTTT. The whole variable domain, filled in from reference TRBV7-3 and TRBJ2-2, reads GAGVSQTPSNKVTEKGKYVELRCDPISGHTALYWYRQSLGQGPEFLIYFQGTGAADDSGLPNDRFFAVRPEGSVSTLKIQRTERGDSAVYLCASSRGATHTGELFFGEGSRLTVL.

J is TRBJ1-1 and V is TRBV7-3; D is uncertain. V lost 2 bases and J 3 bases, leaving 10 bases between the germline ends. The V gene's germline CDR1 is SGHTA and CDR2 FQGTGA. The length of the CDR3 is 14 residues. Written as DNA, the CDR3 is TGTGCCAGCAGCTTATCTTCCGGGGACACTGAAGCTTTCTTT. Its translation: CASSLSSGDTEAFF.

A word on this clone: This sample also contains other DNA sequences that code for the same CDR3. This chain uses TRBV19 with TRBJ2-1; 11 bases match TRBD2. Germline V gene data show CDR1 as LNHDA and CDR2 as SQIVND (reference sequence). The CDR3 is 15 amino acids. The ends lost 5 bases at V and 3 bases at J; junction bases unmatched: 3. CDR3 in DNA: TGTGCCAGTAGTCTTGGACTAGCGGGCTACAATGAGCAGTTCTTC. Translated: CASSLGLAGYNEQFF.